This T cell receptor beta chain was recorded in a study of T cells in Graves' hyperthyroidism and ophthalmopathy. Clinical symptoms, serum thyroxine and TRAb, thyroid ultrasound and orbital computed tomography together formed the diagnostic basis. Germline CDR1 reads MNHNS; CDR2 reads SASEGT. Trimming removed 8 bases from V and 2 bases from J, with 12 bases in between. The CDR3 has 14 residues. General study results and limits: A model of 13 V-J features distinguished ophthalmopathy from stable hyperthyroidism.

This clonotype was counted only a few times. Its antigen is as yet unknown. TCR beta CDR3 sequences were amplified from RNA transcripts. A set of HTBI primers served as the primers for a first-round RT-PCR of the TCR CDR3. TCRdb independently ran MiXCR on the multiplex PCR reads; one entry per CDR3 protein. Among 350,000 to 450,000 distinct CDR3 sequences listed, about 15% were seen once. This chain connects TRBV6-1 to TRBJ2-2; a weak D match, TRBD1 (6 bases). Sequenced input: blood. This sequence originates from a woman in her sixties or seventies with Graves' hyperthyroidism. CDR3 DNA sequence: TGTGCCAGCCACCGGGACACTAACACCGGGGAGCTGTTTTTT. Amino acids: CASHRDTNTGELFF.